A single sample is the source of the 26 T cell receptor beta chains below, sequenced in a study of cytomegalovirus exposure and HLA in healthy donors. Primers for the PCR totalled 60 Vbeta and 13 Jbeta. Sequenced by immunoSEQ multiplex PCR; TCRdb stores in-frame clones only, minus some. The sample has 35,000 to 50,000 clones, approximately 55% seen once. Sequenced material: PBMCs. The source of these receptors is a human donor in good health.

V is TRBV2 and J is TRBJ2-7, with 8 bases identical to TRBD1. Germline CDR1 SNHLY, CDR2 FYNNEI. V lost 5 bases to trimming and J lost 5 bases; unmatched junction nucleotides: 20. This CDR3 is built from 18 residues. The CDR3 reads CASSYSGSRATGVDEQYF. CDR3 nucleotides: TGTGCCAGCAGTTACTCCGGGTCCCGCGCGACAGGGGTGGACGAGCAGTACTTC.

The chain employs TRBV10-3 and TRBJ2-7; 9 bases line up with TRBD2. CDR3 length equals 16 residues. Germline V gene data show CDR1 as ENHRY and CDR2 as SYGVKD. V trimming: 6 bases; J trimming: 2 bases; junction bases outside the gene matches: 11. CDR3 sequence (DNA): TGTGCCATCAGGCCAGGTAGCGGGAGCCGCACCTACGAGCAGTACTTC. This translates into CAIRPGSGSRTYEQYF.

The genes are TRBV7-3 and TRBJ1-6; D unresolved. V lost 5 bases to trimming and J lost 7 bases, with 12 bases between them. The CDR3 spans 14 residues. Germline-derived CDR1 and CDR2 are SGHTA and FQGTGA. CDR3 sequence (DNA): TGTGCCAGCAGCGCCGGGAGGGCGAATTCACCCCTCCACTTT. Its translation is CASSAGRANSPLHF.

This clone was detected once. This sample also contains other DNA sequences that code for the same CDR3. J is TRBJ2-7 and V is TRBV27; D is uncertain. The CDR3 covers 16 residues. Germline-derived CDR1 and CDR2 are MNHEY and SMNVEV (reference sequence). Between the trimmed V and J ends, which lost 0 bases and 0 bases, there was a span of 12 bases. This chain's CDR3 is CASSLSPPRNSYEQYF. The CDR3, as DNA: TGTGCCAGCAGTTTATCCCCCCCCCGTAACTCCTACGAGCAGTACTTC.

This clone was seen only a few times. The chain uses TRBV19 and TRBJ1-4; a possible D gene is TRBD1 (6 bases). Trimming stripped 4 bases from V and 2 bases from J, with 11 bases between. The CDR3 has 15 residues. CDR1 is LNHDA, CDR2 SQIVND, per germline (reference sequence). The CDR3 nucleotides read TGTGCCAGTAGTAATCGGGGGGGCACTAATGAAAAACTGTTTTTT. Its translation is CASSNRGGTNEKLFF.

This clone was seen only a few times. This chain connects TRBV18 to TRBJ2-2, with 10 bases lining up with TRBD2. The CDR3 spans 17 residues. Losses at the gene ends were 2 bases for V and 1 base for J; bases not matched to a gene: 4. Germline CDR1 and CDR2: KGHSH and LQKENI. This chain's CDR3 is CASSPYLAGVNTGELFF. The CDR3 region has the DNA TGTGCCAGCTCACCATACCTAGCGGGAGTGAACACCGGGGAGCTGTTTTTT. Combining the CDR3 with reference TRBV18 and TRBJ2-2 gives the whole variable domain NAGVMQNPRHLVRRRGQEARLRCSPMKGHSHVYWYRQLPEEGLKFMVYLQKENIIDESGMPKERFSAEFPKEGPSILRIQQVVRGDSAAYFCASSPYLAGVNTGELFFGEGSRLTVL.

In nucleotides, the CDR3 is TGTGCCACCAAAGGGGCATCCTCGAGTAATTCACCCCTCCACTTT. It encodes CATKGASSSNSPLHF. J is TRBJ1-6 and V is TRBV14; D possibly corresponds to TRBD1 (5 bases). The CDR3 has 15 residues. Trimming left V 10 bases short and J 6 bases short, with 19 bases between. Germline-derived CDR1 and CDR2 are SGHDN and FVKESK.

The sample holds a few counts of this clone. In DNA, the CDR3 is TGTGCCAGCAGCGTAACTGAGGGTCGCTCTGGAAACACCATATATTTT. Protein sequence: CASSVTEGRSGNTIYF. The V call is TRBV9, the J call TRBJ1-3; no clear D gene. Between the trimmed V and J ends, which lost 1 base and 0 bases, there was a span of 11 bases. Germline V gives CDR1 SGDLS, CDR2 YYNGEE. CDR3 length: 16 amino acids.

Note on this clone: Within the sample, other DNA sequences also encode this same CDR3. The CDR3 reads CSVEAQSGTRDADTQYF. CDR3 sequence (DNA): TGCAGCGTTGAAGCCCAGAGCGGGACTCGGGACGCAGATACGCAGTATTTT. J is TRBJ2-3 and V is TRBV29-1; TRBD2 aligns across 7 bases. V shed 1 base, J shed 4 bases, and the junction held 14 bases outside the gene matches. The germline CDR1 and CDR2 sequences are SQVTM and ANQGSEA. This CDR3 region has 17 residues.

This clone was counted between two and nine times. This sequence joins TRBV19 and TRBJ2-1; 8 positions agree with TRBD1. The CDR3 is 16 residues long. Germline loops: CDR1 LNHDA, CDR2 SQIVND (reference sequence). V was clipped by 0 bases and J by 8 bases; unmatched bases: 9. CDR3 residues: CASSIDLETGVDEQFF. CDR3 in DNA: TGTGCCAGTAGTATAGATCTGGAGACAGGGGTCGATGAGCAGTTCTTC.

The rearrangement uses TRBV19 and TRBJ1-3; D gene uncertain. The CDR3 contains 14 residues. The germline V and J ends were trimmed by 6 bases and 0 bases, with 9 bases remaining between them. Germline values: CDR1 LNHDA, CDR2 SQIVND (reference sequence). The CDR3 region has the DNA TGTGCCAGTAGCCAACGGGGCTCTGGAAACACCATATATTTT. Encoded protein: CASSQRGSGNTIYF.

The V call is TRBV18, the J call TRBJ2-7; D gene ambiguous. V lost 3 bases and J lost 3, with 9 bases in between. The CDR3 has 13 residues. Germline loops: CDR1 KGHSH, CDR2 LQKENI. The CDR3 coding sequence is TGTGCCAGCTCACCTCCTCTTTTCTACGAGCAGTACTTC. Its protein product is CASSPPLFYEQYF.

This clone was detected a few times. This chain uses TRBV5-1 with TRBJ1-1; TRBD1 aligns across 11 bases. The germline V gene has CDR1 SGHRS and CDR2 YFSETQ. The CDR3 contains 16 residues. Trimming cost V 4 bases and J 1 base; bases outside gene matches: 6. This CDR3 is CASSQRTGGANTEAFF. The CDR3 nucleotides read TGCGCCAGCAGCCAACGGACAGGGGGCGCGAACACTGAAGCTTTCTTT.

This clone showed up just a few times. V usage is TRBV27 and J usage is TRBJ2-4; D may be TRBD2 (6 bases). CDR3 length: 13 residues. Germline CDR1 reads MNHEY; CDR2 reads SMNVEV (reference sequence). V dropped 6 bases and J dropped 1 base, with 7 bases sitting between them. CDR3 coding DNA: TGTGCCAGCAGCCGGGAGGCCAAAAACATTCAGTACTTC. Translating gives CASSREAKNIQYF.

The rearrangement uses TRBV4-1 and TRBJ1-1, with D perhaps TRBD1 (5 bases). CDR3 size: 15 residues. The V end lost 4 bases, the J end lost 4 bases, and 16 bases lay between the germline ends. Germline assignment: CDR1 MGHRA and CDR2 YSYEKL. For the CDR3, the DNA is TGCGCCAGCAGCCGCGCAGGATTGGGGGGCACTGAAGCTTTCTTT. Translating gives CASSRAGLGGTEAFF.

This clone was seen a handful of times. J is TRBJ1-5 and V is TRBV28, with D perhaps TRBD1 (5 bases). V was shortened by 10 bases and J by 0 bases, with 25 bases between the two germline ends. The CDR3 length is 18 residues. Germline CDR1 MDHEN, CDR2 SYDVKM. The DNA of the CDR3 is TGTGCCACGTCCTGGGGCCAGGGAGGGACCCTTAGCAATCAGCCCCAGCATTTT. It specifies CATSWGQGGTLSNQPQHF.

The genes are TRBV6-5 and TRBJ1-1; D is unclear. From germline, CDR1 is MNHEY and CDR2 SVGAGI. Trimming left V 2 bases short and J 4 bases short, with 14 bases between. This CDR3 has 15 residues. DNA of the CDR3: TGTGCCAGCAGTTACGGGCGGGCGACGATCACTGAAGCTTTCTTT. Amino acids: CASSYGRATITEAFF.

The rearrangement links TRBV6-6 to TRBJ1-5, with D possibly being TRBD1 (6 bases). V shed 0 bases and J shed 6 bases, with 9 bases lying between them. Germline-derived CDR1 and CDR2 are MNHNY and SVGAGI (reference sequence). CDR3 size: 14 residues. The CDR3 DNA reads as TGTGCCAGCAGTTACTCCCAGGGGAGTCAGCCCCAGCATTTT. This sequence encodes CASSYSQGSQPQHF.

The V gene is TRBV9, the J gene TRBJ1-6; D ambiguous. V was shortened by 3 bases and J by 7 bases, with 14 bases between the two germline ends. CDR3 length equals 15 residues. Germline values: CDR1 SGDLS, CDR2 YYNGEE. This CDR3 is CASSGAGGRNSPLHF. CDR3 coding DNA: TGTGCCAGCAGCGGGGCGGGCGGCAGAAATTCACCCCTCCACTTT.

The genes are TRBV10-3 and TRBJ1-1; 9 positions match TRBD1. The CDR3 runs 16 residues. Trimming cost V 10 bases and J 4 bases; bases outside gene matches: 16. Germline V gene lookup returns CDR1 ENHRY and CDR2 SYGVKD. The chain's CDR3 is CATGRDRVKSGTEAFF. The CDR3 nucleotides are TGTGCCACCGGCAGGGACAGGGTTAAATCGGGCACTGAAGCTTTCTTT.

A few counts support this clone. The rearrangement joins TRBV11-3 to TRBJ2-2; 8 bases align to TRBD2. V dropped 2 bases and J dropped 6; count of bases not matched to a gene: 5. Germline loops: CDR1 SGHNT, CDR2 YENEEA. There are 15 residues in the CDR3. CDR3 DNA sequence: TGTGCCAGCAGCTTATCCCGGACTAGCCCCGGGGAGCTGTTTTTT. Amino acids: CASSLSRTSPGELFF.

This clone was observed a few times. The chain combines TRBV6-5 with TRBJ1-5; no definite D call. This CDR3 comprises 13 residues. The germline gives CDR1 MNHEY, CDR2 SVGAGI. The germline V and J ends were trimmed by 2 bases and 6 bases, with 8 bases remaining between them. The CDR3 protein is CASSYRETQPQHF. The CDR3 DNA reads as TGTGCCAGCAGTTACCGGGAAACTCAGCCCCAGCATTTT.

The rearrangement joins TRBV29-1 to TRBJ1-1; D unclear. CDR3 length: 13 residues. Germline lookup yields CDR1 SQVTM and CDR2 ANQGSEA. Between the trimmed V and J ends, which lost 0 bases and 4 bases, there was a span of 9 bases. The CDR3 sequence is CSVEEPRATEAFF. CDR3 DNA sequence: TGCAGCGTTGAAGAACCCCGAGCCACTGAAGCTTTCTTT.

The rearrangement joins TRBV18 to TRBJ1-5; 7 positions agree with TRBD1. Germline V CDR1 and CDR2: KGHSH, LQKENI. Trimming at V came to 4 bases and at J to 7 bases, leaving 7 bases not matched to a gene. The CDR3 is made up of 14 amino acids. CDR3 sequence: CASSRDAGGQPQHF. CDR3 DNA sequence: TGTGCCAGCTCACGGGATGCAGGGGGGCAGCCCCAGCATTTT.

The chain combines TRBV4-2 with TRBJ2-4; tentatively, D is TRBD1 (8 bases). Germline V CDR1 and CDR2: LGHNA, YNFKEQ. Trimming cost V 0 bases and J 2 bases, with 20 bases left between them. CDR3 length: 19 amino acids. The CDR3 spells CASSQDSTSRGQTKNIQYF. The CDR3 DNA follows: TGTGCCAGCAGCCAAGACTCGACTAGCAGGGGGCAAACCAAAAACATTCAGTACTTC.

The chain links TRBV6-1 to TRBJ1-1, with TRBD1 matching over 10 bases. With V trimmed by 5 bases and J by 6 bases, 6 bases remained unmatched. CDR1 MNHNS and CDR2 SASEGT come from the germline V gene. This CDR3 is 14 amino acids long. CDR3 in DNA: TGTGCCAGCAGTTGGGACAGGGGAACTTCTGAAGCTTTCTTT. Amino acids: CASSWDRGTSEAFF.